These 5 T cell receptor beta chains share one sample of origin, sequenced in a study of T cells after yellow fever vaccination. A single record per CDR3 protein comes from TCRdb applying MiXCR to the 5' RACE reads. The sample has about 300,000 distinct CDR3 sequences, 3% to 4.5% seen once. The source material was PBMCs, sampled 5 days after the yellow fever booster vaccination. These receptors originate from a man aged 18-30 years who received the YFV17D yellow fever vaccine.

This clonotype was counted a few times. The rearrangement joins TRBV6-6 to TRBJ1-5; no clear D. The germline V gene has CDR1 MNHNY and CDR2 SVGAGI (reference sequence). The CDR3 spans 18 residues. V was cut by 0 bases and J by 3 bases, with 18 bases left in between. CDR3 coding DNA: TGTGCCAGCAGTTACTCGATGGCCGGTGGCGGTGTCAATCAGCCCCAGCATTTT. It yields the protein CASSYSMAGGGVNQPQHF.

The chain combines TRBV6-5 with TRBJ2-3; 11 positions match TRBD2. Germline V lookup: CDR1 MNHEY, CDR2 SVGAGI. J gave up 0 bases and V 0 bases, and 11 bases lay outside the gene matches. This CDR3 comprises 20 residues. In nucleotides, the CDR3 is TGTGCCAGCAGTTACTCGACTAGCGGGAAATACTTAGGGAGCACAGATACGCAGTATTTT. Protein product: CASSYSTSGKYLGSTDTQYF.

V and J are TRBV5-1 and TRBJ2-3; maybe TRBD2 (6 bases). This CDR3 is 14 amino acids long. Trimming shortened V by 4 bases and J by 2 bases, and 11 bases separated the two germline ends. Germline lookup yields CDR1 SGHRS and CDR2 YFSETQ. CDR3: CASSPGGLTDTQYF. The CDR3, as DNA: TGCGCCAGCAGCCCCGGGGGACTCACAGATACGCAGTATTTT.

The CDR3 DNA sequence: TGCGCCAGCAGGCTACCAGGGGTCCTGGCGAACACTGAAGCTTTCTTT. Residues: CASRLPGVLANTEAFF. The chain combines TRBV5-1 with TRBJ1-1, with D possibly being TRBD1 (6 bases). Trimming removed 5 bases from V and 1 base from J, with 18 bases in between. The CDR3 runs 16 residues. Germline CDR1 and CDR2: SGHRS and YFSETQ.

V usage is TRBV7-2 and J usage is TRBJ1-5; 8 bases are shared with TRBD1. Germline CDR1 is SGHTA and CDR2 is FQGNSA. The CDR3 has 17 residues. Germline trimming cut 5 bases from V and 0 bases from J; bases unmatched to any gene: 9. CDR3 protein: CASSEQGGVYSNQPQHF. The CDR3 coding sequence is TGTGCCAGCAGCGAACAGGGGGGAGTATATAGCAATCAGCCCCAGCATTTT.